This T cell receptor (beta chain) derives from a study of T cells in tuberculosis. Study-wide background: CD1B tetramers identified T cells specific for mycobacterial lipid GMM.

The time point was: new active TB diagnosis, blood taken before or within 7 days of starting treatment. Active tuberculosis patients were new diagnoses, HIV-seronegative, South African, and aged 18 years or older. Clones were sequenced by immunoSEQ multiplex PCR, and TCRdb holds only the in-frame ones, with some missing. The data contain around 49,000 clones, about 95% of them singletons. This CDR3 is built from 16 residues. Germline assignment: CDR1 LNHDA and CDR2 SQIVND (reference sequence). J gave up 9 bases and V 6 bases, and 17 bases lay outside the gene matches. This chain joins TRBV19 and TRBJ2-4; 7 nucleotides agree with TRBD1. This clonotype originated in an adult with tuberculosis. The sequencing here drew on PBMCs, taken at tuberculosis diagnosis. Here the CDR3 reads CASSSHGTADRGIQYF. CDR3 DNA: TGTGCCAGTAGCTCTCATGGGACAGCGGATCGGGGCATTCAGTACTTC.